This passage covers 10 T cell receptor beta chains from one sample sequenced in a study of regulatory T cells in long-lasting Graves disease. The sample's time point: newly diagnosed GD, antithyroid drugs for less than 3 months. PBMC RNA served as the TCR library source. Relying on iRepertoire HTBI primers and Arm-PCR of CDR3 regions, the team built TCR beta libraries. TCRdb independently ran MiXCR on the multiplex PCR reads; one entry per CDR3 protein. This sample has roughly 380,000 distinct CDR3 sequences; 16% occur once, and the top ten carry roughly 27%. This sample was also put to use in a study of T cells in Graves' hyperthyroidism and ophthalmopathy.

The sample here was peripheral blood mononuclear cells (PBMCs), taken at new diagnosis, from a patient treated with antithyroid drugs. The source is a man aged 40-55 years with Graves disease.

This rearrangement joins TRBV5-6 to TRBJ1-5; D is undetermined. V dropped 2 bases and J dropped 4 bases, with 10 bases sitting between them. The CDR3 is 14 amino acids. In germline, CDR1 is SGHDT, CDR2 YYEEEE. The CDR3 protein is CASSFRGVNQPQHF. The CDR3 DNA is TGTGCCAGCAGCTTTCGCGGAGTAAATCAGCCCCAGCATTTT.

This chain uses TRBV20-1 with TRBJ1-1, with 7 bases fitting TRBD1. This CDR3 is 14 amino acids long. Per germline, CDR1 DFQATT and CDR2 SNEGSKA (reference sequence). With V trimmed by 6 bases and J by 1 base, 8 bases remained unmatched. CDR3 DNA: TGCAGTGCAGGAATGGGGGACAGGAACACTGAAGCTTTCTTT. Its translation: CSAGMGDRNTEAFF.

Remarks on this clonotype: One base away lies a much larger clone, so this may be a sequencing read error. The rearrangement joins TRBV7-8 to TRBJ2-3; D possibly corresponds to TRBD1 (6 bases). CDR1 is SGHVS, CDR2 FQNEAQ, per germline. This CDR3 has 14 amino acids. The chain's CDR3 is CASGLGGFADTQYF. For the CDR3, the DNA is TGTGCCAGCGGCTTAGGGGGATTCGCAGATACGCAGTATTTT.

This clonotype was counted many times. V usage is TRBV3-1 and J usage is TRBJ2-1; 8 bases are shared with TRBD2. The CDR3 is made up of 15 amino acids. Germline V gene sequence: CDR1 LGHDT, CDR2 YNNKEL (reference sequence). The J segment lost 6 bases and the V segment lost 1 base, leaving 5 bases of the junction unmatched. CDR3 sequence: CASSQAISGVNEQFF. CDR3 coding DNA: TGTGCCAGCAGCCAAGCGATTAGCGGGGTCAATGAGCAGTTCTTC.

This clonotype was counted ten times or more. This chain links TRBV7-8 with TRBJ1-1; D gene unclear. Germline V CDR1 and CDR2: SGHVS, FQNEAQ. The V end lost 6 bases, the J end lost 6 bases, and 11 bases lay between the germline ends. CDR3 size: 12 residues. CDR3 sequence: CASSNRVPEAFF. DNA of the CDR3: TGTGCCAGCAGTAACAGAGTCCCTGAAGCTTTCTTT. Together with reference TRBV7-8 and TRBJ1-1, the CDR3 gives the full variable domain: GAGVSQSPRYKVAKRGQDVALRCDPISGHVSLFWYQQALGQGPEFLTYFQNEAQLDKSGLPSDRFFAERPEGSVSTLKIQRTQQEDSAVYLCASSNRVPEAFFGQGTRLTVV.

Many counts were recorded for this clonotype. The chain joins TRBV27 to TRBJ2-1, with 16 bases fitting TRBD2. The CDR3 runs to 18 residues. CDR1 and CDR2 from the germline V gene are MNHEY and SMNVEV (reference sequence). V lost 3 bases to trimming and J lost 6 bases; unmatched junction nucleotides: 8. CDR3 region: CASSFLGTSGGASNEQFF. CDR3 nucleotides: TGTGCCAGCAGTTTCCTCGGGACTAGCGGGGGGGCCAGCAATGAGCAGTTCTTC.

The J gene is TRBJ1-1, the V gene TRBV18; D gene ambiguous. Trimming removed 2 bases at V and 8 bases at J, with 9 bases between. This CDR3 contains 12 residues. Germline V gene lookup returns CDR1 KGHSH and CDR2 LQKENI. This CDR3 is CASSPVAGEAFF. The CDR3 nucleotides are TGTGCCAGCTCACCAGTAGCAGGCGAAGCTTTCTTT.

This clonotype appeared many times. The genes are TRBV30 and TRBJ1-4; 12 bases match TRBD1. The trim removed 4 bases at V and 7 bases at J, leaving 7 bases unmatched. The CDR3 sequence is 15 residues long. CDR1 and CDR2 from the germline V gene are GTSNPN and SVGIG (reference sequence). The CDR3 nucleotides read TGTGCCTGGATCGGCCCGGGACAGGGGGCTGAAAAACTGTTTTTT. It codes for CAWIGPGQGAEKLFF.

Many counts were recorded for this clonotype. V usage is TRBV7-3 and J usage is TRBJ1-1, with 7 bases that match TRBD1. Per germline, CDR1 SGHTA and CDR2 FQGTGA. This CDR3 contains 15 residues. V gave up 5 bases and J gave up 1 base; unmatched junction bases: 7. DNA of the CDR3: TGTGCCAGCAGCCTAAGGGGACAGTGGAACACTGAAGCTTTCTTT. It yields the protein CASSLRGQWNTEAFF. Variable domain in full (rest from reference TRBV7-3 and TRBJ1-1): GAGVSQTPSNKVTEKGKYVELRCDPISGHTALYWYRQSLGQGPEFLIYFQGTGAADDSGLPNDRFFAVRPEGSVSTLKIQRTERGDSAVYLCASSLRGQWNTEAFFGQGTRLTVV.

This clonotype was recorded many times. V and J are TRBV28 and TRBJ2-7; D gene ambiguous. There are 12 residues in the CDR3. Germline assignment: CDR1 MDHEN and CDR2 SYDVKM. The V end was cut by 6 bases, the J end by 4 bases, with 10 bases between. For the CDR3, the DNA is TGTGCCAGCAGACAGCCAGGATACGAGCAGTACTTC. Its translation is CASRQPGYEQYF.